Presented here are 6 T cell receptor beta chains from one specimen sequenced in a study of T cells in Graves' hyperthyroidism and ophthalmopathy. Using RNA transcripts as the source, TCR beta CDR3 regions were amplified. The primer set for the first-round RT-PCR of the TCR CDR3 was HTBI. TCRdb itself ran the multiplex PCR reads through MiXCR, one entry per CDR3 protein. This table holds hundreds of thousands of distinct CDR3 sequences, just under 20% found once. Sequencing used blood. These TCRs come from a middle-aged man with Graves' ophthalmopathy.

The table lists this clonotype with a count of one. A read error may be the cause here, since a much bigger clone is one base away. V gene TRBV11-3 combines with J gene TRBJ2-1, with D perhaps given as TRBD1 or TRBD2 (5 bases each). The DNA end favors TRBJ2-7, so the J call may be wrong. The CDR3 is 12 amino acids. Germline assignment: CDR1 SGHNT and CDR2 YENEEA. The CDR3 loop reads CASRGPSNEQYF. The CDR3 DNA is TGTGCCAGCAGGGGACCTTCAAATGAGCAGTACTTC.

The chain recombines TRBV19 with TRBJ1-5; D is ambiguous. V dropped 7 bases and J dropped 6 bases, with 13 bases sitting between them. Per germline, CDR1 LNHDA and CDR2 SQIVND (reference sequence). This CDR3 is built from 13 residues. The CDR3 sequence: CASMGGSSQPQHF. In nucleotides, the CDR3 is TGTGCCAGTATGGGAGGATCGAGTCAGCCCCAGCATTTT.

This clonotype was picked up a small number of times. CDR3 region: CAISEGLGQPQHF. The CDR3 DNA follows: TGTGCCATCAGTGAGGGTCTGGGGCAGCCCCAGCATTTT. The gene calls are TRBV10-3 and TRBJ1-5; D uncertain. This CDR3 contains 13 residues. Germline V CDR1 and CDR2: ENHRY, SYGVKD. Trimming left V 2 bases short and J 7 bases short, with 9 bases between.

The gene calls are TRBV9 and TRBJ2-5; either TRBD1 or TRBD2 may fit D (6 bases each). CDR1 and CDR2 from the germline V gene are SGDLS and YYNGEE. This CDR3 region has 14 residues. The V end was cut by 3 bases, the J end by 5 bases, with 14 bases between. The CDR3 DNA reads TGTGCCAGCAGCGGGGGGGCTGCTAGGGAGACCCAGTACTTC. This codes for CASSGGAARETQYF.

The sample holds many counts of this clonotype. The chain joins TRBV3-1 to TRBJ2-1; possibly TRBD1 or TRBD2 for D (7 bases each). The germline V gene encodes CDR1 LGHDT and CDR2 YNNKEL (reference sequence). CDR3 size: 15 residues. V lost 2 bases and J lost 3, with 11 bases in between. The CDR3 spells CASSQQGGLYNEQFF. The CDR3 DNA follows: TGTGCCAGCAGCCAACAGGGGGGGCTCTACAATGAGCAGTTCTTC.

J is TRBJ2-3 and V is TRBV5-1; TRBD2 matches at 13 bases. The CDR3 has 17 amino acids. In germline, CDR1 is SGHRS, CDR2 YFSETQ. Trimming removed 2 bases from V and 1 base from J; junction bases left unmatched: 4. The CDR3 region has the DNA TGCGCCAGCAGCTTTACTAGCGGGAGGGCCGGCACAGATACGCAGTATTTT. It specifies CASSFTSGRAGTDTQYF.